Each of the 22 T cell receptor beta chains below was sequenced from the same sample in a study of control samples from healthy donors and cancer patients. The table came from immunoSEQ multiplex PCR; TCRdb's copy has only in-frame clones and leaves some out. The sample contains 150,000 to 200,000 clones, 85% to 90% of which appear only once. The sample was blood. These receptors all come from a man aged 30 to 39 in good health.

The chain carries TRBV6-2 or TRBV6-3 and TRBJ1-3; no clear D. The V and J ends lost 4 bases and 7 bases respectively, with 5 bases between them. Germline CDR1 is MNHEY and CDR2 is SVGEGT. This CDR3 region has 11 residues. The CDR3 spells CASSLMNTIYF. The CDR3 nucleotides are TGTGCCAGCAGTTTGATGAACACCATATATTTT.

The V call is TRBV4-1, the J call TRBJ2-1, with TRBD1 matching over 10 bases. CDR3 length: 16 amino acids. The germline V gene has CDR1 MGHRA and CDR2 YSYEKL. Trimming cost V 1 base and J 9 bases; bases outside gene matches: 9. In nucleotides, the CDR3 is TGCGCCAGCAGCCAAGGACCGGGACAGGGGCCAACTGAGCAGTTCTTC. This sequence encodes CASSQGPGQGPTEQFF.

The chain links TRBV3-1 (or the pseudogene TRBV3-2) to TRBJ1-1, with 10 positions matching TRBD1. Trimming cost V 4 bases and J 3 bases; bases outside gene matches: 14. CDR1 and CDR2 (germline): LGHDT, YNNKEL (reference sequence). The CDR3 spans 18 residues. The CDR3 DNA follows: TGTGCCAGCAGCCCAACCGACAGGGGGCGAGGCTGGCACACTGAAGCTTTCTTT. Its protein is CASSPTDRGRGWHTEAFF.

The CDR3 here is CASSEGGGPDEQFF. The CDR3 region has the DNA TGTGCCTCCTCAGAGGGGGGAGGGCCCGATGAGCAGTTCTTC. The chain is built from TRBV9 and TRBJ2-1, with a tentative D call TRBD2 (7 bases). The V end lost 10 bases, the J end lost 8 bases, and 22 bases lay between the germline ends. The CDR3 contains 14 residues. Germline CDR1 is SGDLS and CDR2 is YYNGEE.

The CDR3 DNA sequence: TGTGCCAGCTCACCCCAAATGCGAAATGAAACATATTCACCCCTCCACTTT. Protein sequence: CASSPQMRNETYSPLHF. The genes are TRBV18 and TRBJ1-6; D remains ambiguous. The V and J ends lost 3 bases and 8 bases respectively, with 20 bases between them. The CDR3 loop spans 17 amino acids. Germline V gene sequence: CDR1 KGHSH, CDR2 LQKENI.

Here the CDR3 DNA reads TGTGCCAGTAGTATAGATCTATCGACGAGGGGTTACGAGCAGTACTTC. This translates into CASSIDLSTRGYEQYF. The V and J genes are TRBV19 and TRBJ2-7, with D tentatively TRBD1 or TRBD2 (5 bases each). This CDR3 is built from 16 residues. The germline CDR1 and CDR2 sequences are LNHDA and SQIVND (reference sequence). Trimming removed 0 bases from V and 4 bases from J, with 16 bases in between.

This chain connects TRBV5-1 to TRBJ1-1; unclear D gene. CDR1 and CDR2 (germline): SGHRS, YFSETQ. The CDR3 runs 12 residues. Trimming cost V 7 bases and J 0 bases, with 7 bases left between them. The CDR3 sequence is CASGQVNTEAFF. The CDR3 bases are TGCGCCAGCGGGCAGGTGAACACTGAAGCTTTCTTT.

This clone occurred once. The chain carries TRBV6-2 or TRBV6-3 and TRBJ1-1; D gene unclear. V was clipped by 4 bases and J by 4 bases, with 10 bases between them. This CDR3 contains 13 residues. The germline gives CDR1 MNHEY, CDR2 SVGEGT. The CDR3 sequence is CASSLRDFTEAFF. For the CDR3, the DNA is TGTGCCAGCAGTTTAAGGGATTTCACTGAAGCTTTCTTT.

With respect to this clone: Within the sample, other DNA sequences also encode this same CDR3. The chain couples TRBV10-3 to TRBJ2-7, with D maybe TRBD1 (6 bases). The CDR3 has 12 amino acids. The germline CDR1 and CDR2 sequences are ENHRY and SYGVKD. Deletions cut 2 bases from V and 4 bases from J, with 6 bases between. CDR3 amino acids: CAISETGYEQYF. As DNA, the CDR3 is TGTGCCATCAGTGAGACAGGGTACGAGCAGTACTTC.

The V and J genes are TRBV6-5 and TRBJ2-1; 7 bases map to TRBD1. J was trimmed by 3 bases and V by 6 bases; bases with no gene match: 5. In germline, CDR1 is MNHEY, CDR2 SVGAGI. CDR3 length: 14 residues. The CDR3: CASRFRQGYNEQFF. CDR3 DNA: TGTGCCAGCAGGTTCCGACAGGGCTACAATGAGCAGTTCTTC.

This rearrangement joins TRBV28 to TRBJ1-2; 7 bases map to TRBD1. The CDR3 covers 13 residues. The germline V gene encodes CDR1 MDHEN and CDR2 SYDVKM. V dropped 8 bases and J dropped 2; count of bases not matched to a gene: 5. The CDR3 loop is CASGMGQNYGYTF. The CDR3 DNA reads TGTGCCAGCGGAATGGGACAGAACTATGGCTACACCTTC.

The J gene is TRBJ2-7, the V gene TRBV27, with 7 positions matching TRBD1. Per germline, CDR1 MNHEY and CDR2 SMNVEV (reference sequence). The CDR3 covers 13 residues. Unmatched junction bases numbered 5, after V lost 6 bases and J lost 3 bases. CDR3 sequence: CASRPGTVYEQYF. The CDR3 DNA reads TGTGCCAGCAGACCCGGGACAGTCTACGAGCAGTACTTC.

V and J are TRBV2 and TRBJ2-5, with D maybe TRBD2 (6 bases). The germline V gene has CDR1 SNHLY and CDR2 FYNNEI. The germline V and J ends were trimmed by 6 bases and 2 bases, with 13 bases remaining between them. The CDR3 contains 14 residues. CDR3 bases: TGTGCCAGCAGCAGCGGGCCGTCGCAAGAGACCCAGTACTTC. Amino acid sequence: CASSSGPSQETQYF. Filled out from reference TRBV2 and TRBJ2-5, the complete variable domain reads EPEVTQTPSHQVTQMGQEVILRCVPISNHLYFYWYRQILGQKVEFLVSFYNNEISEKSEIFDDQFSVERPDGSNFTLKIRSTKLEDSAMYFCASSSGPSQETQYFGPGTRLLVL.

This clone was seen just once. The chain is built from TRBV19 and TRBJ2-2; D not certain. The CDR3 length is 13 residues. Trimming cost V 3 bases and J 7 bases, with 9 bases left between them. Germline V gene data show CDR1 as LNHDA and CDR2 as SQIVND (reference sequence). This CDR3 is CASSIYGNGELFF. For the CDR3, the DNA is TGTGCCAGTAGTATTTATGGCAACGGGGAGCTGTTTTTT.

The chain recombines TRBV7-3 with TRBJ1-6; possible D gene TRBD1, 5 bases. V lost 4 bases and J lost 9, with 13 bases in between. The CDR3 is made up of 14 amino acids. Germline loops: CDR1 SGHTA, CDR2 FQGTGA. The DNA for the CDR3 is TGTGCCAGCAGCTCCCAGGGAGGGAGTTCACCCCTCCACTTT. As protein: CASSSQGGSSPLHF.

This chain uses TRBV7-9 with TRBJ2-5; D remains unclear. Germline CDR1 reads SEHNR; CDR2 reads FQNEAQ (reference sequence). The CDR3 has 14 amino acids. V lost 1 base to trimming and J lost 2 bases, with 8 bases between them. The CDR3 sequence is CASSLGIRQETQYF. The CDR3 nucleotides read TGTGCCAGCAGCTTAGGTATCCGGCAAGAGACCCAGTACTTC. The variable domain in full, with the rest retrieved from reference TRBV7-9 and TRBJ2-5, is DTGVSQNPRHKITKRGQNVTFRCDPISEHNRLYWYRQTLGQGPEFLTYFQNEAQLEKSRLLSDRFSAERPKGSFSTLEIQRTEQGDSAMYLCASSLGIRQETQYFGPGTRLLVL.

The chain employs TRBV3-1 (or the pseudogene TRBV3-2) and TRBJ1-2; D not certain. The CDR3 totals 12 residues. The V gene's germline CDR1 is LGHDT and CDR2 YNNKEL (reference sequence). Trimming left V 1 base short and J 7 bases short, with 7 bases between. For the CDR3, the DNA is TGTGCCAGCAGCCAAGGAGGACGTGGCTACACCTTC. Its translation: CASSQGGRGYTF.

This chain joins TRBV6-6 and TRBJ2-1, with D perhaps TRBD1 (5 bases). This CDR3 is 16 amino acids long. V gave up 2 bases and J gave up 1 base, with 12 bases separating them. CDR1 and CDR2 from the germline V gene are MNHNY and SVGAGI (reference sequence). The CDR3 coding sequence is TGTGCCAGCAGTTACCCTCAGGGTAGATCCTACAATGAGCAGTTCTTC. This encodes CASSYPQGRSYNEQFF.

This chain uses TRBV24-1 with TRBJ2-1; the D is unclear. This CDR3 has 13 residues. V was trimmed by 0 bases and J by 4 bases, leaving 3 bases between them. Germline lookup yields CDR1 KGHDR and CDR2 SFDVKD. CDR3: CATSDLRYNEQFF. The CDR3 coding sequence is TGTGCCACCAGTGATTTGCGGTACAATGAGCAGTTCTTC.

The chain has TRBV12-5 and TRBJ2-3, with D tentatively TRBD1 (7 bases). V was pared by 6 bases and J by 6 bases, with 19 bases between. The CDR3 is 15 residues long. Germline assignment: CDR1 LGHNT and CDR2 FRNRAP. CDR3 amino acids: CASGLDRVGGDTQYF. The CDR3 coding sequence is TGTGCTAGTGGCCTCGACAGGGTAGGGGGGGATACGCAGTATTTT. Full variable domain (remainder filled in from reference TRBV12-5 and TRBJ2-3): DARVTQTPRHKVTEMGQEVTMRCQPILGHNTVFWYRQTMMQGLELLAYFRNRAPLDDSGMPKDRFSAEMPDATLATLKIQPSEPRDSAVYFCASGLDRVGGDTQYFGPGTRLTVL.

The chain is built from TRBV7-9 and TRBJ1-2; 7 bases line up with TRBD1. J lost 4 bases, V lost 3 bases, and 14 bases had no gene match. This CDR3 is built from 17 residues. Per germline, CDR1 SEHNR and CDR2 FQNEAQ (reference sequence). This CDR3 is CASSFNTVPGQLYGYTF. The CDR3 nucleotides read TGTGCCAGCAGCTTCAACACCGTACCGGGACAGCTCTATGGCTACACCTTC.

The chain couples TRBV5-5 to TRBJ1-2, with TRBD1 as a possible D gene (6 bases). The CDR3 contains 15 residues. From germline, CDR1 is SGHKS and CDR2 YYEKEE (reference sequence). The ends were cut back, 3 bases at V and 2 bases at J, with 14 bases in the middle. Written as DNA, the CDR3 is TGTGCCAGCAGCTGGCGGTCTACAGGGAACTATGGCTACACCTTC. Its protein is CASSWRSTGNYGYTF.